The 14 T cell receptor beta chains presented below share a single source sample, sequenced in a study of T cells after yellow fever vaccination. TCRdb reprocessed the 5' RACE reads with MiXCR, giving one entry per CDR3 protein. Here the sample spans 230,000 or so distinct CDR3 sequences, around 6.7% being singletons. The starting material was CD4+ T cells sorted from PBMCs, obtained on the day of the yellow fever booster vaccination. These receptors came from a man aged 30 to 39 who received the YFV17D yellow fever vaccine.

This clonotype has at least ten counts. The chain's CDR3 is CASSLSQGAGELFF. The CDR3 region has the DNA TGTGCCAGCAGTTTAAGTCAGGGAGCCGGGGAGCTGTTTTTT. The rearrangement joins TRBV12-3 or TRBV12-4 to TRBJ2-2, with D perhaps TRBD1 or TRBD2 (5 bases each). This CDR3 region has 14 residues. V dropped 2 bases and J dropped 6 bases, with 10 bases sitting between them.

A word on this clonotype: Compared with germline, one end of the junction differs, possibly owing to a read error. The chain has TRBV20-1 and TRBJ2-3, with D perhaps TRBD2 (5 bases). The CDR3 covers 16 residues. Germline values: CDR1 DFQATT, CDR2 SNEGSKA (reference sequence). CDR3 sequence reads: CCARLASLGSTDTQYF. The CDR3, as DNA: TGCTGTGCTAGATTGGCTAGCTTGGGCAGCACAGATACGCAGTATTTT.

The sample holds many counts of this clonotype. This sequence joins TRBV10-3 and TRBJ2-3; no firm D call. CDR1 ENHRY and CDR2 SYGVKD come from the germline V gene. This CDR3 region has 13 residues. The ends were cut back, 8 bases at V and 4 bases at J, with 13 bases in the middle. CDR3 amino acids: CAIGVRRPDTQYF. Written as DNA, the CDR3 is TGTGCCATCGGGGTTAGGAGACCAGATACGCAGTATTTT.

This clonotype was detected many times. The chain has TRBV20-1 and TRBJ2-7; TRBD2 agrees at 9 bases. The CDR3 extends over 15 amino acids. The junction had 8 bases not matched to a gene; V was cut back by 5 bases and J by 0 bases. Germline CDR1 DFQATT, CDR2 SNEGSKA (reference sequence). CDR3 in amino acids: CSARNSGRRSYEQYF. CDR3 in DNA: TGCAGTGCTCGGAATAGCGGGAGACGCTCCTACGAGCAGTACTTC.

This clonotype was seen repeatedly, ten times or more. The chain employs TRBV11-2 and TRBJ2-1; TRBD2 matches 11 bases. Unmatched junction bases numbered 6, after V lost 5 bases and J lost 12 bases. The CDR3 has 13 amino acids. The germline gives CDR1 SGHAT, CDR2 FQNNGV. In DNA form, the CDR3 reads TGTGCCAGCAGCGCAACTAGCGGGAGCGGGCAGTTCTTC. Translated, it gives CASSATSGSGQFF.

In this sample, this clonotype turned up a few times. The genes are TRBV6-5 and TRBJ2-1; 10 bases line up with TRBD2. Trimming cost V 3 bases and J 5 bases; bases outside gene matches: 10. The CDR3 extends over 17 amino acids. The germline CDR1 and CDR2 sequences are MNHEY and SVGAGI. The CDR3 region is CASSYKLAGYGNNEQFF. CDR3 DNA: TGTGCCAGCAGTTATAAACTAGCGGGGTACGGGAACAATGAGCAGTTCTTC.

The chain carries TRBV7-9 and TRBJ2-2; maybe TRBD1 (5 bases). Looked up from germline, CDR1 is SEHNR and CDR2 is FQNEAQ (reference sequence). The CDR3 spans 12 residues. The CDR3 nucleotides read TGTGCTGGGGCCCTGAACACCGGGGAGCTGTTTTTT. As protein: CAGALNTGELFF.

In DNA form, the CDR3 reads TGTGCCAGCAGCTCTAGCGGGAGGGCCTTCGGGCAGTACTTC. Amino acid sequence: CASSSSGRAFGQYF. This chain joins TRBV7-2 and TRBJ2-7, with 12 bases fitting TRBD2. In germline, CDR1 is SGHTA, CDR2 FQGNSA. J was trimmed by 9 bases and V by 4 bases; bases with no gene match: 7. This CDR3 region has 14 residues. Based on the CDR3 plus reference TRBV7-2 and TRBJ2-7, the full variable domain is GAGVSQSPSNKVTEKGKDVELRCDPISGHTALYWYRQSLGQGLEFLIYFQGNSAPDKSGLPSDRFSAERTGGSVSTLTIQRTQQEDSAVYLCASSSSGRAFGQYFGPGTRLTVT.

The chain is built from TRBV20-1 and TRBJ1-1; D call uncertain. This CDR3 region has 16 residues. In germline, CDR1 is DFQATT, CDR2 SNEGSKA (reference sequence). Trimming pared 5 bases from V and 0 bases from J, leaving 19 bases between. In DNA, the CDR3 is TGCAGTGCTTTCGTGATGGGAAGATTCCTGAACACTGAAGCTTTCTTT. This gives the protein CSAFVMGRFLNTEAFF.

A few counts support this clonotype. J is TRBJ2-3 and V is TRBV20-1, with TRBD2 matching 13 bases. With 3 bases clipped from V and 4 bases from J, the junction kept 10 bases outside the gene matches. CDR1 is DFQATT and CDR2 is SNEGSKA in the germline V gene (reference sequence). CDR3 length equals 17 residues. CDR3 residues: CSASSPRTSGSSDTQYF. DNA of the CDR3: TGCAGTGCTAGTTCCCCCAGGACTAGCGGGAGCTCAGATACGCAGTATTTT.

This clonotype was counted ten times or more. The CDR3 DNA reads as TGTGCCAGCAGTTTATCGAGGACAGTTATCTACAATGAGCAGTTCTTC. This gives the protein CASSLSRTVIYNEQFF. V is TRBV27 and J is TRBJ2-1; D is possibly TRBD1 (6 bases). The length of the CDR3 is 16 residues. The germline V gene has CDR1 MNHEY and CDR2 SMNVEV (reference sequence). V was pared by 0 bases and J by 3 bases, with 12 bases between.

This clonotype was counted at least ten times. The V call is TRBV5-1, the J call TRBJ2-3; 8 bases align to TRBD2. The CDR3 contains 16 residues. The V gene end was trimmed by 4 bases and the J gene end by 0 bases; junction bases not matched to a gene: 7. The V gene's germline CDR1 is SGHRS and CDR2 YFSETQ. This CDR3 is CASSRLASPSTDTQYF. CDR3 DNA sequence: TGCGCCAGCAGCAGACTAGCGTCACCTAGCACAGATACGCAGTATTTT.

This clonotype occurred many times. This chain joins TRBV19 and TRBJ2-3; D is possibly TRBD1 or TRBD2 (6 bases each). Trimming removed 6 bases at V and 2 bases at J, with 9 bases between. CDR1 and CDR2 (germline): LNHDA, SQIVND (reference sequence). CDR3 size: 13 residues. The CDR3 is CASSWGATDTQYF. CDR3 nucleotides: TGTGCCAGTAGCTGGGGGGCCACAGATACGCAGTATTTT.

This clonotype was counted ten times or more. The rearrangement joins TRBV21-1 to TRBJ2-7; TRBD2, the table's D call, lacks a check against the DNA. TRBV21-1 is annotated as a pseudogene. The CDR3 has 15 amino acids. CDR3 bases: TGTGCCAGCAGCGTTTGTTTATCCGGGACTTGTGAGCAGTACTTC. The encoded protein is CASSVCLSGTCEQYF.